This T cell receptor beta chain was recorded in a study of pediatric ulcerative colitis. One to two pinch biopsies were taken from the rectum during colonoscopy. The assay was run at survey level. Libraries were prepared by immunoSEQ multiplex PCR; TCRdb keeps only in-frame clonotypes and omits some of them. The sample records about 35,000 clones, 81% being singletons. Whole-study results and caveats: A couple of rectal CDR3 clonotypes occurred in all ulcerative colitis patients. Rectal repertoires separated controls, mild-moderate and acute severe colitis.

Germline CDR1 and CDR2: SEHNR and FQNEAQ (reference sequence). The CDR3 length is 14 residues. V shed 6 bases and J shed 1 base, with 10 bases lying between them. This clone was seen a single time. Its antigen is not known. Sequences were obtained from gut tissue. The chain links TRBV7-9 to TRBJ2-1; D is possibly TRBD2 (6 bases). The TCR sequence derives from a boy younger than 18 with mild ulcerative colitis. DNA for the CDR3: TGTGCCAGCAGTCCGGGGGTATCCTACAATGAGCAGTTCTTC. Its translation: CASSPGVSYNEQFF. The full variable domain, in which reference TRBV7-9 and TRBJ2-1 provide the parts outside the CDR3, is DTGVSQNPRHKITKRGQNVTFRCDPISEHNRLYWYRQTLGQGPEFLTYFQNEAQLEKSRLLSDRFSAERPKGSFSTLEIQRTEQGDSAMYLCASSPGVSYNEQFFGPGTRLTVL.